This TCR beta chain stems from a study of human T cells and chemical hapten exposure. For the study at large: Alopecia areata, totalis or universalis affected patients, mainly female.

This sample's time point: patch test 1, 2 weeks after DPC sensitization. Treatment described: therapeutic diphenylcyclopropenone sensitization with weekly scalp DPC. This clonotype has more than one count but fewer than ten. Its antigen is currently unknown. This CDR3 is built from 17 residues. Germline V gene data show CDR1 as SGHTA and CDR2 as FQGNSA. The germline V and J ends were trimmed by 1 base and 9 bases, with 22 bases remaining between them. TCRdb reprocessed the RACE reads with MiXCR, giving one entry per CDR3 protein. The sample has 100,000 to 150,000 distinct CDR3 sequences, roughly an eighth seen once. Notes on the study in general: Alopecia affecting every donor means their immune response may not match healthy people's. Large CDR3 similarity clusters arose significantly more often from expanded TCRs than from controls.

The rearrangement uses TRBV7-2 and TRBJ2-1; D is ambiguous. This specimen was whole blood, taken in connection with sensitization to the hapten diphenylcyclopropenone (DPC). The receptor was isolated from a man aged 18-30 years with alopecia areata. Some clones in this sample may be carry-over from other donors' samples. The CDR3 is CASSLGVWLSTDSEQFF. The DNA of the CDR3 is TGTGCCAGCAGCTTAGGTGTTTGGCTTAGCACCGACTCTGAGCAGTTCTTC. The full variable domain, rest sourced from reference TRBV7-2 and TRBJ2-1, is GAGVSQSPSNKVTEKGKDVELRCDPISGHTALYWYRQSLGQGLEFLIYFQGNSAPDKSGLPSDRFSAERTGGSVSTLTIQRTQQEDSAVYLCASSLGVWLSTDSEQFFGPGTRLTVL.